The 6 T cell receptor beta chains listed next were all sequenced from one sample in a study of PD-L1 blockade in urothelial cancer. Time point described: pretreatment peripheral blood. The method was immunoSEQ multiplex PCR; TCRdb's version includes in-frame clones alone and lacks a portion of them. The sample includes 85,000 to 95,000 clones, around 90% of them seen just once. The sequences come from PBMCs, collected around atezolizumab (anti-PD-L1) treatment. The receptor source for this set is a man in his sixties with urothelial cancer.

The chain combines TRBV9 with TRBJ2-1; D might be TRBD2 (6 bases). This CDR3 has 15 amino acids. Trimming pared 0 bases from V and 8 bases from J, leaving 15 bases between. From germline, CDR1 is SGDLS and CDR2 YYNGEE. DNA for the CDR3: TGTGCCAGCAGCGTAGGGCAGGCGTTAGCGGATGAGCAGTTCTTC. Its protein is CASSVGQALADEQFF. Complete variable domain (other parts from reference TRBV9 and TRBJ2-1): DSGVTQTPKHLITATGQRVTLRCSPRSGDLSVYWYQQSLDQGLQFLIQYYNGEERAKGNILERFSAQQFPDLHSELNLSSLELGDSALYFCASSVGQALADEQFFGPGTRLTVL.

V is TRBV27 and J is TRBJ1-6; 7 positions match TRBD1. Germline V gene sequence: CDR1 MNHEY, CDR2 SMNVEV (reference sequence). This CDR3 is built from 13 residues. J gave up 14 bases and V 5 bases, and 9 bases lay outside the gene matches. For the CDR3, the DNA is TGTGCCAGCAGTCCCGGGACAGTTCAGTCCCTCCACTTT. Translated, it gives CASSPGTVQSLHF.

The chain carries TRBV6-6 and TRBJ2-2, with D unresolved. The CDR3 is 11 amino acids. In germline, CDR1 is MNHNY, CDR2 SVGAGI (reference sequence). V was cut by 8 bases and J by 8 bases, with 9 bases left in between. CDR3 protein: CASLSLGELFF. In DNA, the CDR3 is TGTGCCAGCCTCTCGTTAGGGGAGCTGTTTTTT.

The chain couples TRBV9 to TRBJ2-7; no firm D call. Between the trimmed V and J ends, which lost 0 bases and 6 bases, there was a span of 13 bases. In germline, CDR1 is SGDLS, CDR2 YYNGEE. CDR3 size: 14 residues. The CDR3 loop is CASSVEGVGGEQYF. The CDR3 bases are TGTGCCAGCAGCGTAGAAGGCGTCGGCGGCGAGCAGTACTTC.

V gene TRBV5-4 combines with J gene TRBJ2-3; 9 nucleotides line up with TRBD1. CDR1 SGHNT and CDR2 YYREEE come from the germline V gene (reference sequence). This CDR3 comprises 16 residues. V dropped 4 bases and J dropped 3; count of bases not matched to a gene: 9. The CDR3 loop reads CASSDGRDRVTDTQYF. The DNA for the CDR3 is TGTGCCAGCAGCGACGGACGGGACAGGGTAACAGATACGCAGTATTTT.

The rearrangement links TRBV6-5 to TRBJ2-5; TRBD1 might be the D (5 bases). CDR1 and CDR2 from the germline V gene are MNHEY and SVGAGI. The CDR3 is 15 residues long. The V end lost 2 bases, the J end lost 4 bases, and 14 bases lay between the germline ends. The CDR3 spells CASSYAQWGGETQYF. In DNA, the CDR3 is TGTGCCAGCAGTTACGCCCAGTGGGGCGGAGAGACCCAGTACTTC.